The 9 T cell receptor beta chains reported below all come from one sample, sequenced in a study of cytomegalovirus exposure and HLA in healthy donors. Both 60 Vbeta primers and 13 Jbeta primers went into the PCR. TCRdb keeps only in-frame clones here, not all; method: immunoSEQ multiplex PCR. The table records over 150,000 clones, roughly 85% of them present only once. Sequenced sample: PBMCs. These receptors all come from a man aged 40-49 years in good health and CMV-seronegative.

This clone was detected once. A read error may produce the germline difference seen at one junction end. The J gene is TRBJ2-6, the V gene TRBV7-6, with TRBD1 matching 11 bases. The CDR3 sequence is 21 residues long. CDR1 is SGHVS and CDR2 is FNYEAQ in the germline V gene. The CDR3 DNA reads TGTGCCAGCAGCCCGGTCCCCCCTCCGGGACAGGGGGGCGCTGGGGCCAACGGCCTGACTTTC. Protein: CASSPVPPPGQGGAGANGLTF.

This chain uses TRBV28 with TRBJ1-4; 10 positions match TRBD1. The CDR3 is 15 amino acids. V lost 9 bases to trimming and J lost 8 bases; unmatched junction nucleotides: 12. The germline CDR1 and CDR2 sequences are MDHEN and SYDVKM. The CDR3 is CASKTGTGVREKLFF. As DNA, the CDR3 is TGTGCCAGTAAGACCGGGACAGGGGTTCGAGAAAAACTGTTTTTT.

Notes on this clone: At the DNA level, this CDR3 is encoded by other sequences in the same sample as well. V and J are TRBV5-6 and TRBJ2-7; 7 nucleotides agree with TRBD1. Germline lookup yields CDR1 SGHDT and CDR2 YYEEEE. V dropped 5 bases and J dropped 0; count of bases not matched to a gene: 5. This CDR3 is 14 amino acids long. CDR3 sequence: CASSRQGSSYEQYF. The CDR3, as DNA: TGTGCCAGCAGTCGACAGGGTAGCTCCTACGAGCAGTACTTC. Based on the CDR3 plus reference TRBV5-6 and TRBJ2-7, the full variable domain is DAGVTQSPTHLIKTRGQQVTLRCSPKSGHDTVSWYQQALGQGPQFIFQYYEEEERQRGNFPDRFSGHQFPNYSSELNVNALLLGDSALYLCASSRQGSSYEQYFGPGTRLTVT.

This chain uses TRBV7-2 with TRBJ2-1; D possibly corresponds to TRBD1 (6 bases). Trimming stripped 5 bases from V and 9 bases from J, with 11 bases between. This CDR3 contains 12 residues. Germline CDR1 SGHTA, CDR2 FQGNSA. CDR3 region: CASSKSRGEQFF. CDR3 in DNA: TGTGCCAGCAGCAAAAGCAGGGGTGAGCAGTTCTTC.

This clone was observed once. This chain joins TRBV6-5 and TRBJ2-1; D possibly corresponds to TRBD2 (6 bases). CDR1 is MNHEY and CDR2 is SVGAGI in the germline V gene. The CDR3 is 14 amino acids. The ends were cut back, 6 bases at V and 3 bases at J, with 12 bases in the middle. The CDR3 DNA is TGTGCCAGCAGCCCCGCGGGGAACTACAATGAGCAGTTCTTC. Its translation: CASSPAGNYNEQFF.

Turning to this clone: A junction boundary mismatches the germline segment, possibly from a read error. The chain combines TRBV6-5 with TRBJ2-4, with D perhaps TRBD2 (6 bases). Germline loops: CDR1 MNHEY, CDR2 SVGAGI. CDR3 size: 14 residues. CDR3 sequence (DNA): TGTGCCAGCAAGACTAGTCTTGGTGGAAACAGTCAGTACTTC. As protein: CASKTSLGGNSQYF.

This clone was observed a few times. The chain joins TRBV19 to TRBJ1-5; TRBD1 matches 7 bases. The CDR3 covers 14 residues. Germline V gene lookup returns CDR1 LNHDA and CDR2 SQIVND (reference sequence). Germline trimming cut 2 bases from V and 6 bases from J; bases unmatched to any gene: 4. This CDR3 reads CASSIRQGTQPQHF. The DNA for the CDR3 is TGTGCCAGTAGTATAAGACAGGGTACTCAGCCCCAGCATTTT.

J is TRBJ2-3 and V is TRBV19, with 10 bases matching TRBD2. The germline V gene encodes CDR1 LNHDA and CDR2 SQIVND (reference sequence). This CDR3 has 14 amino acids. J was trimmed by 4 bases and V by 6 bases; bases with no gene match: 4. The CDR3 nucleotides read TGTGCCAGTAGCTCCGGGACTAGCGCAGATACGCAGTATTTT. Amino acid sequence: CASSSGTSADTQYF.

The chain links TRBV30 to TRBJ1-5; weak D call: TRBD1 (5 bases). The CDR3 is 16 residues long. Germline CDR1 is GTSNPN and CDR2 is SVGIG (reference sequence). V was trimmed by 0 bases and J by 1 base, leaving 13 bases between them. The CDR3 DNA follows: TGTGCCTGGAGTGTAGAGGGGAGGGTCAGCAATCAGCCCCAGCATTTT. This gives the protein CAWSVEGRVSNQPQHF.